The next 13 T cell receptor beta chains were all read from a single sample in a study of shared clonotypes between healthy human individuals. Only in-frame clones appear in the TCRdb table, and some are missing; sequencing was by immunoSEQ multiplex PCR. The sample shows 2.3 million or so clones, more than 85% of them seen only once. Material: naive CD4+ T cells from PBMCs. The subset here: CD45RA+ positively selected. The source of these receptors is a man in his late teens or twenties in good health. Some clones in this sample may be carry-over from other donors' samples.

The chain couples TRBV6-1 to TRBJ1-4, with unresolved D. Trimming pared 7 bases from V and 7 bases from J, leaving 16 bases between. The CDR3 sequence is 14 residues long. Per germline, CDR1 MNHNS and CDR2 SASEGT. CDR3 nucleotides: TGTGCCAGCACCTGGGTCAGGATCTCTGAAAAACTGTTTTTT. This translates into CASTWVRISEKLFF.

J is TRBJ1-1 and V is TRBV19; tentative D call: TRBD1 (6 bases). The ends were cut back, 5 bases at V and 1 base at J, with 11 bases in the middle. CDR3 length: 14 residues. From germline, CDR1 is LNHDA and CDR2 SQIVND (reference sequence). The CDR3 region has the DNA TGTGCCAGTAGTGGGAAGGGGGGGAACACTGAAGCTTTCTTT. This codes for CASSGKGGNTEAFF.

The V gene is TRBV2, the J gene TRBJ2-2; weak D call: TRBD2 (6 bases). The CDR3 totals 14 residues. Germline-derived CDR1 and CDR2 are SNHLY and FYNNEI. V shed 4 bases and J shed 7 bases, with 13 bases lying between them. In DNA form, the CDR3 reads TGTGCCAGCAGTGTGGGAGGCTCGTACGGGGAGCTGTTTTTT. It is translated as CASSVGGSYGELFF.

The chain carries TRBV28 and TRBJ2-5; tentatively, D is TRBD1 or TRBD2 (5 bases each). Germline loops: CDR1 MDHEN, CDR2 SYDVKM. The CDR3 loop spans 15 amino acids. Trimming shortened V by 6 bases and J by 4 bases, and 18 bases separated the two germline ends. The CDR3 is CASRNQMGVRETQYF. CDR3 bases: TGTGCCAGCAGAAACCAAATGGGGGTAAGAGAGACCCAGTACTTC.

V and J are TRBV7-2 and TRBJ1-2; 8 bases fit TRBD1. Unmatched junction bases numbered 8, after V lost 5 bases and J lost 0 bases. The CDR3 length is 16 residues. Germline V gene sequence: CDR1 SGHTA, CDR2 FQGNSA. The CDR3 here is CASSARTGITNYGYTF. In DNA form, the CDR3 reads TGTGCCAGCAGCGCCCGGACAGGGATAACTAACTATGGCTACACCTTC.

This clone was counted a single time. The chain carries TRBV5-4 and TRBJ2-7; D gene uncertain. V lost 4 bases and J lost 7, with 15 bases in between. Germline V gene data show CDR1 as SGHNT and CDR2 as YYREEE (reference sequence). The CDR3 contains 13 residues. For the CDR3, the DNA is TGTGCCAGCAGCCCCTCTGACGGCTTAGAGCAGTACTTC. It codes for CASSPSDGLEQYF.

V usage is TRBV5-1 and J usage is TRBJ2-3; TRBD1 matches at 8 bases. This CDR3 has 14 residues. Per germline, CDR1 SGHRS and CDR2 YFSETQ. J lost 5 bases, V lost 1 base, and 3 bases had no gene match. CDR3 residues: CASSLSGQGDTQYF. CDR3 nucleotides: TGCGCCAGCAGCTTGTCCGGACAGGGAGATACGCAGTATTTT.

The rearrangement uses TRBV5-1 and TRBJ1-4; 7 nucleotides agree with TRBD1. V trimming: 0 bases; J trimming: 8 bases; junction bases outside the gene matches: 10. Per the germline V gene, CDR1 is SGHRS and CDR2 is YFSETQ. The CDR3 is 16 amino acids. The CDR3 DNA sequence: TGCGCCAGCAGCTTGGGCTCGCAGGGGGGAGTGGAAAAACTGTTTTTT. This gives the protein CASSLGSQGGVEKLFF.

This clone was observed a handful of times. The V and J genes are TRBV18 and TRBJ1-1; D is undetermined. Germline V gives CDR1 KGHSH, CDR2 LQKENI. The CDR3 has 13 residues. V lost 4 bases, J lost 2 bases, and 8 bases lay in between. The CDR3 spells CASSRRDNTEAFF. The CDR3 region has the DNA TGTGCCAGCTCACGAAGAGACAACACTGAAGCTTTCTTT.

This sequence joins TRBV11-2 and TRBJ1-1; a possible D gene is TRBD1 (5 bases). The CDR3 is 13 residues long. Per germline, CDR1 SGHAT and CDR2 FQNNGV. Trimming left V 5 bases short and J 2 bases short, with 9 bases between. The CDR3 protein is CASSQQANTEAFF. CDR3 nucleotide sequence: TGTGCCAGCAGCCAACAGGCCAACACTGAAGCTTTCTTT.

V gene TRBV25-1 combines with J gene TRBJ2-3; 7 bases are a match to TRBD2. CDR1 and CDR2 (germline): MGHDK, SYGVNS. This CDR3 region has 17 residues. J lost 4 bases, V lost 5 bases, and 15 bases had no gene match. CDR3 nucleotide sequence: TGTGCCAGCAGTCAAACGTTTGGGAGGGGAGGACCAGATACGCAGTATTTT. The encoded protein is CASSQTFGRGGPDTQYF.

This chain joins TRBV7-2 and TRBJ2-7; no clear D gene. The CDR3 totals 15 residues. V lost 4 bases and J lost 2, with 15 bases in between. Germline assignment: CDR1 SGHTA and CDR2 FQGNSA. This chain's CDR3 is CASSSYPTPPYEQYF. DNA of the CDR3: TGTGCCAGCAGCTCCTACCCGACACCCCCCTACGAGCAGTACTTC.

The DNA for the CDR3 is TGTGCCAGCAGCTTGGAGGAGCGCTACACCTTC. Protein product: CASSLEERYTF. The chain uses TRBV5-6 and TRBJ1-2; D call uncertain. CDR1 and CDR2 from the germline V gene are SGHDT and YYEEEE. The V end was cut by 0 bases, the J end by 9 bases, with 6 bases between. The CDR3 is made up of 11 amino acids.